This TCR beta chain was sequenced for a study of vaccination and CD4 T cells after COVID-19 (dated by TCRdb to 2021 to 2024). For the wider study: SARS-CoV-2 positivity had been established in the convalescent patients by nasal swab PCR, and mild disease was recorded in about 9 of these patients and severe disease in one. Six males and four females were included in the convalescent cohort, with two Hispanic individuals, seven Caucasians, two Asians and one multiracial person represented. Two doses of either the Pfizer-BioNTech BNT162b2 vaccine (n=8) or the Moderna mRNA-1273 vaccine (n=2) were administered to participants. Post-COVID blood samples were collected from convalescent patients a median of about 92 days after diagnosis, with a range of about 30 to 161 days. Post-vaccine blood samples were obtained a median of approximately 70 days after the second vaccine dose, with a range of about 12 to 241 days. The spike-specific CD4+ TCR repertoire was compared before and after mRNA vaccination in approximately 9 COVID-19 convalescent patients and 4 infection-naive healthy vaccine recipients. Broad study findings and their caveats: An increase in the median number of SARS-CoV-2-reactive clonotypes from 20 to 25 after infection to 38 after vaccination was observed, but the change was not found to be significant. Of the vaccine-specific clones in convalescent patients, 304 of 307, or nearly all, reacted only to SARS-CoV-2 spike and did not cross-react with common cold coronaviruses. In convalescent patients, a median around 90% of post-vaccine SARS-CoV-2-reactive clones were detected only after vaccination, and vaccine-specific priming was suggested by this finding. Relatively few convalescent patients were included in the study, and early timepoints after natural infection were not analyzed.

Library preparation was by PCR. For sequencing, an Illumina iSeq 100 was employed. The paper's processing steps were these. Non-productive sequences were filtered out, and CDR3s that did not start with C, did not end with F or W, or were shorter than 7 amino acids were discarded. Levenshtein distances (stringdist) and unrooted phylogenetic trees (ape) in R version 3.6.1 were used to assess CDR3 homology. TCRdb cleaned the public reads at Q25 with fastp, built clones with MiXCR and kept in-frame beta chains. Under each unique CDR3 protein, matching rows form one entry showing the most common genes and DNA. The V and J calls reflect TCRdb's pipeline rather than the authors' work. The sample yields just over 20,000 distinct CDR3 sequences; about 60% were counted once. The ten most abundant clones make up 1.1% of the sample. Comments on this clonotype: What this receptor recognizes is not known. No qualities accompany the bases; no much larger clone lies one base away.

V lost 6 bases and J lost 2 bases; the stretch between them is 17 bases long. Its CDR3 holds 14 amino acids, cysteine through phenylalanine. Only CDR3 DNA is held: 42 bases, read in frame from base 1. CDR1 and CDR2, looked up from the germline V gene, are SQVTM and ANQGSEA. Positive SARS-CoV-2 PCR tests in the convalescent patients dated from March to December 2020, before Alpha, Beta and Delta variants emerged in the United States. Ficoll-Paque Plus gradient centrifugation was used to isolate PBMCs from whole blood, and the isolated PBMCs were then either used fresh or cryopreserved at -140C. Material: CD4+ T cells from blood, obtained before SARS-CoV-2 vaccination. The sequence was obtained from a human donor who had recovered from COVID-19. The V and J genes are TRBV29-1 and TRBJ2-7; a tentative D match to TRBD2 spans 6 bases. The CDR3 protein sequence reads: CSVGPRGATYEQYF. The bases read TGCAGCGTAGGGCCCCGCGGGGCTACCTACGAGCAGTACTTC.